The 21 T cell receptor beta chains presented below share a single source sample, sequenced in a study of blood T cells in healthy people across ages (dated by TCRdb to the mid-2010s). Library method: 5' RACE. The sample was run on an Illumina HiSeq 2500. A second PCR of roughly 7 to 11 cycles was performed with a sample-barcoded 5' primer and a J-beta primer mix. The public reads were run again by TCRdb, first through fastp at Q25 and then through MiXCR, and only productive beta chains were kept. Here each entry gathers all rows of one CDR3 protein and keeps the most common genes and DNA. This sample comprises roughly 800,000 distinct CDR3 sequences, nearly 60% of them detected only once. The top ten clonotypes cover about 20% of the sample. The specimen sequenced was blood. The receptors derive from a man aged 30 to 39 in good health.

CDR3 sequence: CAISESFREQYF. CDR3 bases: TGTGCCATCAGTGAGTCGTTCCGCGAGCAGTACTTC. This chain connects TRBV10-3 to TRBJ2-7, with D hard to call. CDR3 length: 12 residues. Trimming took off 0 bases at V and 6 bases at J, with 6 bases between the two ends. CDR1 and CDR2 from the germline V gene are ENHRY and SYGVKD.

The chain couples TRBV5-1 to TRBJ1-1; D may be TRBD1 (5 bases). Per germline, CDR1 SGHRS and CDR2 YFSETQ. The CDR3 loop spans 14 amino acids. V dropped 1 base and J dropped 6 bases, with 13 bases sitting between them. This chain's CDR3 is CASSLIQAGAEAFF. The CDR3 DNA sequence: TGCGCCAGCAGCTTGATACAGGCGGGGGCTGAAGCTTTCTTT. The whole variable domain, remainder taken from reference TRBV5-1 and TRBJ1-1, is KAGVTQTPRYLIKTRGQQVTLSCSPISGHRSVSWYQQTPGQGLQFLFEYFSETQRNKGNFPGRFSGRQFSNSRSEMNVSTLELGDSALYLCASSLIQAGAEAFFGQGTRLTVV.

The chain's CDR3 is CASSVAGATDEQYF. The CDR3 DNA follows: TGTGCCAGCAGCGTAGCAGGTGCCACAGACGAGCAGTACTTC. The chain recombines TRBV9 with TRBJ2-5, with unresolved D. The tail of the sequence fits TRBJ2-7 better, so the J call may be wrong. The germline V gene encodes CDR1 SGDLS and CDR2 YYNGEE. This CDR3 is 14 amino acids long.

The chain joins TRBV4-3 to TRBJ2-3; 7 nucleotides match TRBD2. Unmatched junction bases numbered 9, after V lost 4 bases and J lost 2 bases. The length of the CDR3 is 16 residues. The germline V gene encodes CDR1 LGHNA and CDR2 YSLEER. The CDR3 DNA sequence: TGCGCCAGCAGCCGCAGACTAGCAGAGATCACAGATACGCAGTATTTT. This encodes CASSRRLAEITDTQYF.

This clonotype was observed a handful of times. V and J are TRBV20-1 and TRBJ2-1, with TRBD2 identical over 8 bases. CDR1 and CDR2 (germline): DFQATT, SNEGSKA (reference sequence). With V trimmed by 0 bases and J by 4 bases, 5 bases remained unmatched. CDR3 size: 15 residues. CDR3 coding DNA: TGCAGTGCTAGAGAAAGCGGGAGCGAGTACAATGAGCAGTTCTTC. It yields the protein CSARESGSEYNEQFF.

This chain connects TRBV5-1 to TRBJ2-1; 9 bases match TRBD2. The CDR3 totals 17 residues. Germline lookup yields CDR1 SGHRS and CDR2 YFSETQ. The V and J ends lost 4 bases and 0 bases, in that order; junction bases with no gene match: 8. CDR3 bases: TGCGCCAGCAGCGCCGGGACTAGCAGCAGCTCCTACAATGAGCAGTTCTTC. This translates into CASSAGTSSSSYNEQFF.

The chain couples TRBV20-1 to TRBJ2-1; 9 bases are a match to TRBD2. This CDR3 contains 15 residues. Germline trimming cut 4 bases from V and 13 bases from J; bases unmatched to any gene: 17. From germline, CDR1 is DFQATT and CDR2 SNEGSKA (reference sequence). The CDR3 nucleotides read TGCAGTGCTACTACTAGCGGGCCAAATGCCCCCACCCAGTTCTTC. Translating it yields CSATTSGPNAPTQFF.

This clonotype occurred a few times. The V call is TRBV7-6, the J call TRBJ2-7, with 15 bases that match TRBD2. In germline, CDR1 is SGHVS, CDR2 FNYEAQ. V lost 4 bases to trimming and J lost 3 bases; unmatched junction nucleotides: 7. This CDR3 is built from 17 residues. The CDR3 coding sequence is TGTGCCAGCAGCTCCCGCGGACTAGCGGGAGGGAACTACGAGCAGTACTTC. As protein: CASSSRGLAGGNYEQYF.

V gene TRBV5-1 combines with J gene TRBJ2-6; no reliable D call. This CDR3 region has 15 residues. The germline V gene has CDR1 SGHRS and CDR2 YFSETQ. V was pared by 0 bases and J by 4 bases, with 8 bases between. This CDR3 is CASSLDVTGANVLTF. CDR3 coding DNA: TGCGCCAGCAGCTTGGACGTCACCGGGGCCAACGTCCTGACTTTC.

The chain combines TRBV20-1 with TRBJ1-1; D is ambiguous. The germline V and J ends were trimmed by 5 bases and 11 bases, with 21 bases remaining between them. This CDR3 is 13 amino acids long. The germline V gene encodes CDR1 DFQATT and CDR2 SNEGSKA (reference sequence). This CDR3 is CSARTVTQSEAFF. The CDR3 DNA reads as TGCAGTGCTCGAACAGTCACACAAAGTGAGGCTTTCTTT.

The chain employs TRBV12-3 or TRBV12-4 and TRBJ2-2; D is ambiguous. V lost 7 bases, J lost 3 bases, and 0 bases lay in between. The CDR3 sequence is 10 residues long. DNA for the CDR3: TGTGCCAGCAACACCGGGGAGCTGTTTTTT. Amino acids: CASNTGELFF.

The chain carries TRBV10-3 and TRBJ2-3, with D tentatively TRBD1 or TRBD2 (6 bases each). V was pared by 8 bases and J by 2 bases, with 14 bases between. Germline CDR1 is ENHRY and CDR2 is SYGVKD. The CDR3 has 14 amino acids. The CDR3 loop is CAIRPGAATDTQYF. The DNA for the CDR3 is TGTGCCATCCGCCCGGGGGCGGCCACAGATACGCAGTATTTT.

The chain employs TRBV20-1 and TRBJ2-3; D is uncertain. The V end was cut by 0 bases, the J end by 0 bases, with 7 bases between. Germline assignment: CDR1 DFQATT and CDR2 SNEGSKA (reference sequence). The CDR3 is made up of 14 amino acids. DNA for the CDR3: TGCAGTGCTAGAGATGGACGGAGCACAGATACGCAGTATTTT. It yields the protein CSARDGRSTDTQYF.

This clonotype was seen ten or more times. The V gene is TRBV18, the J gene TRBJ2-7; D might be TRBD1 (5 bases). Per germline, CDR1 KGHSH and CDR2 LQKENI. Trimming cost V 6 bases and J 5 bases, with 11 bases left between them. The CDR3 has 12 residues. For the CDR3, the DNA is TGTGCCAGCTCTACACAAGGGGACGAGCAGTACTTC. Amino acid sequence: CASSTQGDEQYF.

In its sample, this clonotype was seen once. The rearrangement uses TRBV27 and TRBJ2-5; 8 bases agree with TRBD2. CDR1 is MNHEY, CDR2 SMNVEV, per germline (reference sequence). The CDR3 covers 14 residues. V lost 2 bases to trimming and J lost 7 bases; unmatched junction nucleotides: 6. The CDR3 spells CASSLNSGTGTQYF. The CDR3 DNA reads as TGTGCCAGCAGTTTAAATAGCGGGACCGGGACCCAGTACTTC.

V is TRBV7-2 and J is TRBJ1-2; no firm D call. The CDR3 contains 13 residues. V was pared by 5 bases and J by 6 bases, with 13 bases between. Germline lookup yields CDR1 SGHTA and CDR2 FQGNSA. The CDR3 coding sequence is TGTGCCAGCAGCCTCCCTGAGCGAGATGGCTACACCTTC. Translation gives CASSLPERDGYTF.

This clonotype has only a few counts. The chain has TRBV7-2 and TRBJ2-7; weak D call: TRBD2 (6 bases). The CDR3 has 14 amino acids. Trimming took off 4 bases at V and 2 bases at J, with 12 bases between the two ends. Germline V gene lookup returns CDR1 SGHTA and CDR2 FQGNSA. Written as DNA, the CDR3 is TGTGCCAGCAGCTCGGCGGGACCCACCTACGAGCAGTACTTC. Translation gives CASSSAGPTYEQYF. The variable domain in full, completed from reference TRBV7-2 and TRBJ2-7, reads GAGVSQSPSNKVTEKGKDVELRCDPISGHTALYWYRQSLGQGLEFLIYFQGNSAPDKSGLPSDRFSAERTGGSVSTLTIQRTQQEDSAVYLCASSSAGPTYEQYFGPGTRLTVT.

In this sample, this clonotype turned up a few times. The genes are TRBV29-1 and TRBJ2-3; the match to TRBD1 covers 10 bases. CDR3 size: 15 residues. V was clipped by 6 bases and J by 2 bases; unmatched bases: 8. The V gene's germline CDR1 is SQVTM and CDR2 ANQGSEA. This CDR3 reads CSVGGQGPPTDTQYF. As DNA, the CDR3 is TGCAGCGTGGGGGGACAGGGGCCTCCCACAGATACGCAGTATTTT.

In its sample, this clonotype was seen once. The rearrangement links TRBV12-3 or TRBV12-4 to TRBJ1-1, with D perhaps matching TRBD1 (6 bases). V gave up 6 bases and J gave up 0 bases, with 23 bases separating them. The CDR3 length is 18 residues. CDR3 sequence: CASSLSWDTTSLNTEAFF. CDR3 coding DNA: TGTGCCAGCAGCCTCAGTTGGGACACTACTTCCCTGAACACTGAAGCTTTCTTT.

In this sample, this clonotype turned up a few times. The J gene is TRBJ1-5, the V gene TRBV6-2 or TRBV6-3; tentatively, D is TRBD1 (5 bases). This CDR3 has 15 residues. Looked up from germline, CDR1 is MNHEY and CDR2 is SVGEGT. V dropped 8 bases and J dropped 5 bases, with 19 bases sitting between them. The CDR3 reads CASGSRWQGDQPQHF. The DNA of the CDR3 is TGTGCCAGCGGCTCCCGGTGGCAGGGCGATCAGCCCCAGCATTTT.

This clonotype was counted ten times or more. The rearrangement uses TRBV20-1 and TRBJ2-1; no definite D call. The germline V and J ends were trimmed by 0 bases and 13 bases, with 7 bases remaining between them. The V gene's germline CDR1 is DFQATT and CDR2 SNEGSKA (reference sequence). The CDR3 totals 10 residues. CDR3 in DNA: TGCAGTGCTAGAGATGTGTCTCAGTTCTTC. As protein: CSARDVSQFF.